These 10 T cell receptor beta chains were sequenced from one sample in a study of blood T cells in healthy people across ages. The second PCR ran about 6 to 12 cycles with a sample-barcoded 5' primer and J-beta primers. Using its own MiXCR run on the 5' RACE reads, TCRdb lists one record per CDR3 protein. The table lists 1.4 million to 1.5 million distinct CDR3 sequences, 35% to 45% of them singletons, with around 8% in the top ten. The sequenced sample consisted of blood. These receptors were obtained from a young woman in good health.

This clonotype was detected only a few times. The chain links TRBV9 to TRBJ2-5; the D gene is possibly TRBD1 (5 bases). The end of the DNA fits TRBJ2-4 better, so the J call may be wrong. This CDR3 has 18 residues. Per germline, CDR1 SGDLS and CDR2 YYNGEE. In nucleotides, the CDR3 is TGTGCCAGCAGCCCCAGACCCCCCGACAGTGACCCTCTAAACATTCAGTACTTC. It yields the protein CASSPRPPDSDPLNIQYF.

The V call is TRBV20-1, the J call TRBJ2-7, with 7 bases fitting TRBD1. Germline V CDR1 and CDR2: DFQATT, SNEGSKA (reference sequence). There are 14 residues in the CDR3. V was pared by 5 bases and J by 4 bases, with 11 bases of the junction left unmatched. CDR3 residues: CSAVHRGTIYEQYF. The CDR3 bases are TGCAGTGCTGTTCACAGGGGAACTATATACGAGCAGTACTTC.

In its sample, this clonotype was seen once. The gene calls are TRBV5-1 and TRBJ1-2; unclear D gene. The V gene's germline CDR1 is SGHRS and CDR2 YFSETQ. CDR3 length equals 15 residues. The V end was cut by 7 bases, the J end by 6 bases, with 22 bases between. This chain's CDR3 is CASPTGRNSTNGYTF. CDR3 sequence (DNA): TGCGCCAGCCCGACGGGTCGGAATTCAACTAATGGCTACACCTTC.

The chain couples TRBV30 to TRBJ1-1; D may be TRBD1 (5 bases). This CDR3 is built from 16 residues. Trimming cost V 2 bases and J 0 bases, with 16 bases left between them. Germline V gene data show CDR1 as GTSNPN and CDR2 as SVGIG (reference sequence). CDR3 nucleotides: TGTGCCTGGAGTCGAGGGGTGTTCTCCATGAACACTGAAGCTTTCTTT. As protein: CAWSRGVFSMNTEAFF.

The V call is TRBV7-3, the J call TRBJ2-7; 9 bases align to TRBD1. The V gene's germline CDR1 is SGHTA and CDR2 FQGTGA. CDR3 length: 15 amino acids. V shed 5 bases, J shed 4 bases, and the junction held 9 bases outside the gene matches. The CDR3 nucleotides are TGTGCCAGCAGCGACCCCGGGACAGGGATTTACGAGCAGTACTTC. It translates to CASSDPGTGIYEQYF.

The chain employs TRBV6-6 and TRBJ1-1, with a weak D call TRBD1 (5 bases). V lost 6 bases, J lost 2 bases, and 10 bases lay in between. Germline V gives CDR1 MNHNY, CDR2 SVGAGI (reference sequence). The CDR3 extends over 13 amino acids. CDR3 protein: CASSRQSNTEAFF. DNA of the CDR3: TGTGCCAGCAGCCGACAGTCAAACACTGAAGCTTTCTTT.

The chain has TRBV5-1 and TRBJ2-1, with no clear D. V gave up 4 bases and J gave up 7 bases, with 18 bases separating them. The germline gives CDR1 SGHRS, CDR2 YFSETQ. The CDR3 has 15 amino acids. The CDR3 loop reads CASSLSVPIGNEQFF. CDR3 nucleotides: TGCGCCAGCAGCCTGAGCGTGCCGATTGGTAATGAGCAGTTCTTC.

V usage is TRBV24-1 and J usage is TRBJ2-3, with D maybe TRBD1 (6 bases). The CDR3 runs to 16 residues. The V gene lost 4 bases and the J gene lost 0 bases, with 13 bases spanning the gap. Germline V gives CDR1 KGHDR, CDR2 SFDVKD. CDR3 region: CATSDPGQTSTDTQYF. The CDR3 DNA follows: TGTGCCACCAGTGACCCTGGACAGACTAGCACAGATACGCAGTATTTT.

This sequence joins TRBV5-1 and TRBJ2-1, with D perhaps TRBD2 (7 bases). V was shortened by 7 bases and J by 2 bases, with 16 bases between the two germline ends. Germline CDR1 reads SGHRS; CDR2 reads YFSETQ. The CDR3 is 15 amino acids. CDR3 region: CASGTQGRAYNEQFF. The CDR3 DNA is TGCGCCAGCGGAACGCAGGGGAGGGCCTACAATGAGCAGTTCTTC.

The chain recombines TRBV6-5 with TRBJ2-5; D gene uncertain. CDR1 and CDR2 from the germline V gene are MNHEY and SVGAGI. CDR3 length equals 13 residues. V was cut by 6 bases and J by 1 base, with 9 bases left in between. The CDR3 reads CASSVQRQETQYF. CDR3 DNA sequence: TGTGCCAGCAGCGTACAGCGCCAAGAGACCCAGTACTTC.